A selection of T cell receptor beta chains follows, all from one sample in a study of blood T cell repertoires in COVID-19. Profiled with immunoSEQ multiplex PCR; TCRdb holds only in-frame clones, not every one. The table records approximately 190,000 clones, more than 75% of them present only once. The sample consisted of peripheral blood. All receptors come from a man between 40 and 49 years old with active or convalescent COVID-19. Each CDR3 is given with its conserved first and last residue. The order of the fields is V gene, D gene, J gene, clone size, CDR3 DNA, CDR3 protein. A D gene is named only where the DNA matches it firmly. Part of the rows lack a size; the others show once, few, many or a class for expanded clones.

V gene: TRBV28
D gene: .
J gene: TRBJ1-5
clone size: .
CDR3 DNA: TGTGCCAGCAGTCCCTACAGGGCCAGTCAGCCCCAGCATTTT
CDR3 protein: CASSPYRASQPQHF

V gene: TRBV9
D gene: .
J gene: TRBJ1-6
clone size: .
CDR3 DNA: TGTGCCAGCAGCGTCCAGGAGGGGTCCAATTCACCCCTCCACTTT
CDR3 protein: CASSVQEGSNSPLHF

V gene: TRBV10-3
D gene: .
J gene: TRBJ2-5
clone size: .
CDR3 DNA: TGTGCCGTCGCCGGGGGATCGGAGACCCAGTACTTC
CDR3 protein: CAVAGGSETQYF

V gene: TRBV11-1
D gene: TRBD2
J gene: TRBJ2-1
clone size: .
CDR3 DNA: TGTGCCAGCAGCCCTCCGGGACTAGCGTCCTACAATGAGCAGTTCTTC
CDR3 protein: CASSPPGLASYNEQFF

V gene: TRBV11-3
D gene: TRBD1
J gene: TRBJ1-6
clone size: .
CDR3 DNA: TGTGCCAGCAGCGAGGCAGGGGGCGATAATTCACCCCTCCACTTT
CDR3 protein: CASSEAGGDNSPLHF

V gene: TRBV19
D gene: .
J gene: TRBJ2-5
clone size: .
CDR3 DNA: TGTGCCAGTAGTATACTTAGCGAAGAGACCCAGTACTTC
CDR3 protein: CASSILSEETQYF

V gene: TRBV27
D gene: .
J gene: TRBJ1-1
clone size: .
CDR3 DNA: TGTGCCAGCAGTTTGGGACAGAACACTGAAGCTTTCTTT
CDR3 protein: CASSLGQNTEAFF

V gene: TRBV2
D gene: .
J gene: TRBJ1-3
clone size: .
CDR3 DNA: TGTGCCAGCAGTGTCGAGTCGTTATTCTCTGGAAACACCATATATTTT
CDR3 protein: CASSVESLFSGNTIYF

V gene: TRBV18
D gene: TRBD1
J gene: TRBJ1-2
clone size: .
CDR3 DNA: TGTGCCAGCTCACCACCACAGGGGATCCCATATGGCTACACCTTC
CDR3 protein: CASSPPQGIPYGYTF

V gene: TRBV24-1
D gene: TRBD2
J gene: TRBJ2-2
clone size: once
CDR3 DNA: TGTGCCACCAGTGAATCTAGTCCGGGACTAGGCATCGGGGAGCTGTTTTTT
CDR3 protein: CATSESSPGLGIGELFF

V gene: TRBV4-2
D gene: .
J gene: TRBJ2-3
clone size: .
CDR3 DNA: TGTGCCAGCAGCCAAGACGGAGAGGTCACGCAGTATTTT
CDR3 protein: CASSQDGEVTQYF

V gene: TRBV7-3
D gene: .
J gene: TRBJ1-1
clone size: .
CDR3 DNA: TGTGCCAGCAGCCCAAAGGACAATGAAGCTTTCTTT
CDR3 protein: CASSPKDNEAFF

V gene: TRBV5-1
D gene: TRBD1
J gene: TRBJ1-6
clone size: .
CDR3 DNA: TGCGCCAGCAGCCCCTCGGGACAGGGTGATTCACCCCTCCACTTT
CDR3 protein: CASSPSGQGDSPLHF

V gene: TRBV28
D gene: TRBD1
J gene: TRBJ2-7
clone size: once
CDR3 DNA: TGTGCCAGCAGTTTGGGACAGGTAGGATTCTACGAGCAGTACTTC
CDR3 protein: CASSLGQVGFYEQYF

V gene: TRBV3-1/TRBV3-2
D gene: TRBD1
J gene: TRBJ1-2
clone size: .
CDR3 DNA: TGTGCCAGCAGCCGGATCAAAGGCCGCGCCGGTGATGAGGGGGCGCATGGCTACACCTTC
CDR3 protein: CASSRIKGRAGDEGAHGYTF

V gene: TRBV2
D gene: .
J gene: TRBJ1-5
clone size: few
CDR3 DNA: TGTGCCAGCAGTGACGAGACAGGAATTCAGCCCCAGCATTTT
CDR3 protein: CASSDETGIQPQHF

V gene: TRBV19
D gene: .
J gene: TRBJ2-6
clone size: .
CDR3 DNA: TGTGCCAGTAGTATATGGGGGGGCCCTGGGGCCAACGTCCTGACTTTC
CDR3 protein: CASSIWGGPGANVLTF